Each of the 18 T cell receptor beta chains below was sequenced from the same sample in a study of cytomegalovirus exposure and HLA in healthy donors. The PCR ran on 60 Vbeta and 13 Jbeta primers. Produced via immunoSEQ multiplex PCR; TCRdb's table is partial and in-frame only. The sample has 90,000 to 130,000 clones, around 64% seen once. The source material was PBMCs. The receptors stem from a woman in her thirties in good health and CMV-seronegative.

In this sample, this clone turned up a few times. The chain combines TRBV11-2 with TRBJ1-5; D unresolved. Germline CDR1 is SGHAT and CDR2 is FQNNGV. The length of the CDR3 is 13 residues. The V end lost 6 bases, the J end lost 5 bases, and 11 bases lay between the germline ends. CDR3 bases: TGTGCCAGCAGTCAGGAGGGTCATCAGCCCCAGCATTTT. It yields the protein CASSQEGHQPQHF.

This clone was seen a handful of times. The chain couples TRBV5-8 to TRBJ2-1; 9 positions match TRBD1. The CDR3 runs 16 residues. The J segment lost 9 bases and the V segment lost 4 bases, leaving 14 bases of the junction unmatched. Germline V CDR1 and CDR2: SGHTS, YDEGEE. CDR3 residues: CASSLLGTGRGTEQFF. In nucleotides, the CDR3 is TGTGCCAGCAGCCTTCTTGGGACAGGGAGGGGTACTGAGCAGTTCTTC.

This clone was picked up one time. The V and J genes are TRBV6-5 and TRBJ1-1, with a possible D match to TRBD1 (5 bases). The CDR3 has 15 amino acids. Germline V gene sequence: CDR1 MNHEY, CDR2 SVGAGI. The V and J ends lost 2 bases and 1 base respectively, with 11 bases between them. The CDR3 spells CASSYAGHENTEAFF. Here the CDR3 DNA reads TGTGCCAGCAGTTACGCAGGGCATGAGAACACTGAAGCTTTCTTT.

V is TRBV2 and J is TRBJ1-1, with TRBD1 identical over 9 bases. CDR3 length equals 15 residues. Germline-derived CDR1 and CDR2 are SNHLY and FYNNEI. V was pared by 5 bases and J by 5 bases, with 9 bases of the junction left unmatched. The CDR3 DNA follows: TGTGCCAGCAGTATAAAGACAGGGGGATGGACTGAAGCTTTCTTT. Translation gives CASSIKTGGWTEAFF.

V usage is TRBV30 and J usage is TRBJ1-2; D not resolved. This CDR3 is built from 13 residues. V lost 2 bases to trimming and J lost 4 bases, with 11 bases between them. The germline gives CDR1 GTSNPN, CDR2 SVGIG (reference sequence). As DNA, the CDR3 is TGTGCCTGGAGTCGCGGGGTTTCCTATGGCTACACCTTC. It codes for CAWSRGVSYGYTF.

The rearrangement links TRBV5-1 to TRBJ2-3; TRBD1 might be the D (6 bases). Germline V lookup: CDR1 SGHRS, CDR2 YFSETQ. This CDR3 has 15 residues. V gave up 2 bases and J gave up 2 bases, with 12 bases separating them. CDR3 coding DNA: TGCGCCAGCAGCTTACAGGGTCCTCCCACAGATACGCAGTATTTT. It specifies CASSLQGPPTDTQYF.

The chain is built from TRBV6-1 and TRBJ1-5; a possible D gene is TRBD1 (5 bases). V gave up 6 bases and J gave up 2 bases, with 14 bases separating them. The CDR3 length is 15 residues. The germline V gene has CDR1 MNHNS and CDR2 SASEGT. The CDR3 region is CASRRDFGGNQPQHF. The CDR3 DNA sequence: TGTGCCAGCAGGAGGGACTTTGGGGGCAATCAGCCCCAGCATTTT.

The chain has TRBV2 and TRBJ2-2; TRBD1 matches at 8 bases. Germline-derived CDR1 and CDR2 are SNHLY and FYNNEI. CDR3 length: 13 amino acids. J was trimmed by 8 bases and V by 5 bases; bases with no gene match: 4. CDR3 amino acids: CASSRDRRGELFF. CDR3 bases: TGTGCCAGCAGTCGGGACAGGCGAGGGGAGCTGTTTTTT. Full variable domain (remainder filled in from reference TRBV2 and TRBJ2-2): EPEVTQTPSHQVTQMGQEVILRCVPISNHLYFYWYRQILGQKVEFLVSFYNNEISEKSEIFDDQFSVERPDGSNFTLKIRSTKLEDSAMYFCASSRDRRGELFFGEGSRLTVL.

In nucleotides, the CDR3 is TGTGCCAGCAGCTTATTTGGAGCGGGAGACAATCAGCCCCAGCATTTT. Protein: CASSLFGAGDNQPQHF. The chain combines TRBV7-6 with TRBJ1-5; D gene uncertain. Deletions cut 2 bases from V and 3 bases from J, with 14 bases between. CDR3 length: 16 residues. Per germline, CDR1 SGHVS and CDR2 FNYEAQ.

The chain employs TRBV30 and TRBJ1-2, with TRBD1 identical over 7 bases. Germline lookup yields CDR1 GTSNPN and CDR2 SVGIG (reference sequence). J was trimmed by 4 bases and V by 0 bases; bases with no gene match: 8. The length of the CDR3 is 15 residues. Here the CDR3 reads CAWSVSRTGPYGYTF. As DNA, the CDR3 is TGTGCCTGGAGTGTCTCCCGGACAGGCCCCTATGGCTACACCTTC.

J is TRBJ1-5 and V is TRBV7-6; D is unresolved. V was pared by 5 bases and J by 0 bases, with 14 bases between. The CDR3 contains 16 residues. CDR1 is SGHVS, CDR2 FNYEAQ, per germline. The CDR3 reads CASSPYPSYSNQPQHF. The CDR3 DNA reads TGTGCCAGCAGCCCCTATCCGAGTTATAGCAATCAGCCCCAGCATTTT.

CDR3 bases: TGTGCCAGCAGTTTTGTTAGCCGGGGTCTCTCTGGAAACACCATATATTTT. Protein product: CASSFVSRGLSGNTIYF. This rearrangement joins TRBV28 to TRBJ1-3; D gene uncertain. The CDR3 spans 17 residues. V was clipped by 3 bases and J by 0 bases, with 15 bases between them. Germline loops: CDR1 MDHEN, CDR2 SYDVKM.

Details on this clone: The same CDR3 is also encoded by other DNA sequences in this sample. The chain uses TRBV4-1 and TRBJ1-1; TRBD1 matches 9 bases. The CDR3 has 14 residues. The germline V gene has CDR1 MGHRA and CDR2 YSYEKL. V was pared by 4 bases and J by 5 bases, with 5 bases of the junction left unmatched. The CDR3 loop reads CASSPQGAGTEAFF. The DNA of the CDR3 is TGCGCCAGCAGCCCACAGGGGGCCGGAACTGAAGCTTTCTTT.

This clone has just a few counts. The V call is TRBV7-9, the J call TRBJ1-1; weak D call: TRBD1 (5 bases). The CDR3 has 15 amino acids. The germline V gene encodes CDR1 SEHNR and CDR2 FQNEAQ (reference sequence). V was trimmed by 5 bases and J by 5 bases, leaving 18 bases between them. The CDR3 bases are TGTGCCAGCAGCCAAGTCCTTGCAAGGGGAACTGAAGCTTTCTTT. Translated: CASSQVLARGTEAFF.

To note about this clone: This sample also contains other DNA sequences that code for the same CDR3. The chain has TRBV20-1 and TRBJ2-7; D gene ambiguous. The germline V gene has CDR1 DFQATT and CDR2 SNEGSKA (reference sequence). The length of the CDR3 is 11 residues. V was cut by 0 bases and J by 6 bases, with 6 bases left in between. CDR3: CSAREAGEQYF. CDR3 DNA sequence: TGCAGTGCTAGAGAGGCAGGCGAGCAGTACTTC.

This clone was detected a few times. The chain is built from TRBV7-3 and TRBJ2-3; D unclear. V was shortened by 5 bases and J by 2 bases, with 5 bases between the two germline ends. Germline CDR1 and CDR2: SGHTA and FQGTGA. The CDR3 runs 12 residues. The DNA of the CDR3 is TGTGCCAGCAGCCCAAACACAGATACGCAGTATTTT. Translating it yields CASSPNTDTQYF.

This clone was recorded only once. The rearrangement links TRBV27 to TRBJ1-2; 7 positions agree with TRBD1. The V gene's germline CDR1 is MNHEY and CDR2 SMNVEV (reference sequence). The junction had 9 bases not matched to a gene; V was cut back by 6 bases and J by 2 bases. There are 15 residues in the CDR3. The CDR3 region has the DNA TGTGCCAGCAGACGGGACAGCCTGGTAAACTATGGCTACACCTTC. This gives the protein CASRRDSLVNYGYTF.

As to this clone: At one boundary the junction diverges from the germline segment, which might be a read error. The V and J genes are TRBV7-7 and TRBJ2-3; 7 nucleotides agree with TRBD2. Germline V CDR1 and CDR2: SSHAT, FNYEAQ (reference sequence). There are 14 residues in the CDR3. As DNA, the CDR3 is TGTGCTAGCAGCTGGGGCAGGGAGGGAGATACGCAGTATTTT. Translation gives CASSWGREGDTQYF.